The 21 T cell receptor beta chains below all came from one sample that was sequenced in a study of control samples from healthy donors and cancer patients. The assay was immunoSEQ multiplex PCR, and TCRdb's table has in-frame clones only and misses some. The repertoire has about 150,000 clones, just under 95% of them found once; the top ten carry 13% to 15%. The sample taken for sequencing was PBMCs. The receptor source for this set is a man aged 55 to 70 with colorectal cancer.

This chain connects TRBV28 to TRBJ1-2; 7 bases line up with TRBD1. J gave up 5 bases and V 4 bases, and 10 bases lay outside the gene matches. The germline CDR1 and CDR2 sequences are MDHEN and SYDVKM. The CDR3 loop spans 15 amino acids. CDR3: CASSSTGTVNYGYTF. In DNA, the CDR3 is TGTGCCAGCAGTTCTACCGGGACAGTGAATTATGGCTACACCTTC.

The chain joins TRBV7-2 to TRBJ2-3; D uncertain. Germline assignment: CDR1 SGHTA and CDR2 FQGNSA. The CDR3 spans 16 residues. V shed 2 bases and J shed 0 bases, with 12 bases lying between them. The CDR3 DNA reads TGTGCCAGCAGCTTACCGACCGATCATAGCACAGATACGCAGTATTTT. As protein: CASSLPTDHSTDTQYF.

The rearrangement uses TRBV5-6 and TRBJ1-5; unclear D gene. Germline loops: CDR1 SGHDT, CDR2 YYEEEE. CDR3 length equals 14 residues. V was trimmed by 0 bases and J by 9 bases, leaving 13 bases between them. CDR3 nucleotides: TGTGCCAGCAGCTTGGCTCTGGGAACGGCGCCCCAGCATTTT. This sequence encodes CASSLALGTAPQHF.

The chain employs TRBV11-2 and TRBJ2-7; no reliable D call. The germline V and J ends were trimmed by 3 bases and 2 bases, with 8 bases remaining between them. CDR3 length: 13 amino acids. From germline, CDR1 is SGHAT and CDR2 FQNNGV. The CDR3 nucleotides are TGTGCCAGCAGCTTTGGCAGAACCTACGAGCAGTACTTC. Translation gives CASSFGRTYEQYF.

The chain links TRBV2 to TRBJ1-2; 8 bases line up with TRBD1. Trimming removed 3 bases from V and 8 bases from J; junction bases left unmatched: 5. The CDR3 runs 13 residues. The germline V gene encodes CDR1 SNHLY and CDR2 FYNNEI. CDR3 coding DNA: TGTGCCAGCAGTGAGACAGGGGAGGAGGGCTACACCTTC. It codes for CASSETGEEGYTF.

The chain couples TRBV19 to TRBJ2-1, with 7 bases matching TRBD2. The V and J ends lost 1 base and 4 bases, in that order; junction bases with no gene match: 7. The CDR3 is made up of 16 amino acids. Germline V gene data show CDR1 as LNHDA and CDR2 as SQIVND (reference sequence). CDR3 in amino acids: CASSIGEGWGYNEQFF. CDR3 nucleotides: TGTGCCAGTAGTATAGGGGAGGGTTGGGGATACAATGAGCAGTTCTTC.

With respect to this clone: Relative to the germline gene, one junction end is altered; a read error may explain this. The gene calls are TRBV25-1 and TRBJ1-4, with D possibly being TRBD1 (5 bases). The germline V gene encodes CDR1 MGHDK and CDR2 SYGVNS. CDR3 length: 17 amino acids. The CDR3 DNA follows: TGTGTCAGCAGTTCTCACAGGACTCCGGGCACCAATGAAAAACTGTTTTTT. It encodes CVSSSHRTPGTNEKLFF.

The chain uses TRBV5-1 and TRBJ2-3; 8 bases match TRBD1. CDR1 is SGHRS, CDR2 YFSETQ, per germline. J gave up 5 bases and V 4 bases, and 9 bases lay outside the gene matches. The CDR3 is 15 amino acids. Here the CDR3 DNA reads TGCGCCAGCAGCCTGCGACAGGGGAAAATAGATACGCAGTATTTT. Protein product: CASSLRQGKIDTQYF.

The chain carries TRBV19 and TRBJ1-1; TRBD1 agrees at 8 bases. With V trimmed by 5 bases and J by 5 bases, 10 bases remained unmatched. Germline V gene lookup returns CDR1 LNHDA and CDR2 SQIVND (reference sequence). The CDR3 spans 15 residues. The CDR3 protein is CASSLNGQGRTEAFF. The DNA for the CDR3 is TGTGCCAGTAGTCTCAACGGACAGGGAAGGACTGAAGCTTTCTTT.

V usage is TRBV30 and J usage is TRBJ2-5; D might be TRBD2 (6 bases). The germline V gene has CDR1 GTSNPN and CDR2 SVGIG (reference sequence). The CDR3 covers 13 residues. The V gene lost 1 base and the J gene lost 4 bases, with 10 bases spanning the gap. CDR3 sequence reads: CAWSALEGETQYF. The CDR3 region has the DNA TGTGCCTGGAGTGCTCTGGAGGGAGAGACCCAGTACTTC.

This chain connects TRBV19 to TRBJ2-5, with 10 positions matching TRBD2. Germline CDR1 reads LNHDA; CDR2 reads SQIVND (reference sequence). J lost 2 bases, V lost 5 bases, and 5 bases had no gene match. The CDR3 runs to 15 residues. The CDR3 DNA follows: TGTGCCAGTAGTTCTAGCGGGGGCCTACAAGAGACCCAGTACTTC. This encodes CASSSSGGLQETQYF.

V usage is TRBV6-5 and J usage is TRBJ1-5; D may be TRBD1 (5 bases). Germline assignment: CDR1 MNHEY and CDR2 SVGAGI. This CDR3 comprises 14 residues. V gave up 3 bases and J gave up 2 bases, with 8 bases separating them. The chain's CDR3 is CASSYRGGNQPQHF. CDR3 coding DNA: TGTGCCAGCAGTTATCGGGGGGGCAATCAGCCCCAGCATTTT.

The V and J genes are TRBV7-9 and TRBJ2-1, with D tentatively TRBD2 (6 bases). Looked up from germline, CDR1 is SEHNR and CDR2 is FQNEAQ (reference sequence). The CDR3 runs to 15 residues. Trimming took off 6 bases at V and 0 bases at J, with 12 bases between the two ends. The CDR3 reads CASSSSANSYNEQFF. The CDR3 coding sequence is TGTGCCAGCAGTTCTAGCGCAAACTCCTACAATGAGCAGTTCTTC.

The chain combines TRBV19 with TRBJ2-3; 8 bases are shared with TRBD1. Losses at the gene ends were 7 bases for V and 6 bases for J; bases not matched to a gene: 9. The CDR3 runs 14 residues. Germline-derived CDR1 and CDR2 are LNHDA and SQIVND (reference sequence). This CDR3 reads CASTLTGAVDTQYF. The CDR3 DNA sequence: TGTGCCAGTACTCTGACAGGGGCGGTCGATACGCAGTATTTT.

The chain uses TRBV6-6 and TRBJ2-4; weak D call: TRBD1 (6 bases). Germline CDR1 MNHNY, CDR2 SVGAGI (reference sequence). Trimming stripped 5 bases from V and 2 bases from J, with 19 bases between. The CDR3 consists of 17 residues. The CDR3 sequence is CASSLGTRPTTKNIQYF. The CDR3 DNA reads TGTGCCAGCAGTCTCGGGACAAGGCCGACGACCAAAAACATTCAGTACTTC.

This chain joins TRBV9 and TRBJ2-3; TRBD2 matches 9 bases. V shed 4 bases, J shed 2 bases, and the junction held 5 bases outside the gene matches. Per germline, CDR1 SGDLS and CDR2 YYNGEE. This CDR3 has 15 amino acids. The CDR3, as DNA: TGTGCCAGCAGCCCCGAGCGGGGGGCCACAGATACGCAGTATTTT. It is translated as CASSPERGATDTQYF. Together with reference TRBV9 and TRBJ2-3, the CDR3 gives the full variable domain: DSGVTQTPKHLITATGQRVTLRCSPRSGDLSVYWYQQSLDQGLQFLIQYYNGEERAKGNILERFSAQQFPDLHSELNLSSLELGDSALYFCASSPERGATDTQYFGPGTRLTVL.

This chain uses TRBV24-1 with TRBJ2-3, with D perhaps TRBD2 (6 bases). The CDR3 has 13 residues. The ends were cut back, 7 bases at V and 0 bases at J, with 7 bases in the middle. Germline V gene sequence: CDR1 KGHDR, CDR2 SFDVKD. The CDR3 nucleotides read TGTGCCACCAGGGCGGGGAGCACAGATACGCAGTATTTT. It yields the protein CATRAGSTDTQYF.

The chain links TRBV7-9 to TRBJ1-3; the D is unclear. Germline V lookup: CDR1 SEHNR, CDR2 FQNEAQ (reference sequence). Trimming removed 4 bases from V and 0 bases from J, with 19 bases in between. This CDR3 region has 18 residues. CDR3 sequence reads: CASSSPRATNPSGNTIYF. In DNA form, the CDR3 reads TGTGCCAGCAGCTCCCCCCGGGCCACGAACCCCTCTGGAAACACCATATATTTT.

The chain has TRBV5-1 and TRBJ1-3, with D perhaps matching TRBD1 (6 bases). Trimming cost V 4 bases and J 0 bases, with 14 bases left between them. The germline CDR1 and CDR2 sequences are SGHRS and YFSETQ. This CDR3 comprises 16 residues. In nucleotides, the CDR3 is TGCGCCAGCAGCCCGGGGGCAGGCCGCTCTGGAAACACCATATATTTT. As protein: CASSPGAGRSGNTIYF. Combining the CDR3 with reference TRBV5-1 and TRBJ1-3 gives the whole variable domain KAGVTQTPRYLIKTRGQQVTLSCSPISGHRSVSWYQQTPGQGLQFLFEYFSETQRNKGNFPGRFSGRQFSNSRSEMNVSTLELGDSALYLCASSPGAGRSGNTIYFGEGSWLTVV.

This chain connects TRBV3-1 (or the pseudogene TRBV3-2) to TRBJ1-2, with D uncertain. Looked up from germline, CDR1 is LGHDT and CDR2 is YNNKEL (reference sequence). CDR3 length: 13 amino acids. Trimming shortened V by 1 base and J by 8 bases, and 11 bases separated the two germline ends. CDR3 nucleotide sequence: TGTGCCAGCAGCCAAGGTACAGCACGGGGCTACACCTTC. Its translation: CASSQGTARGYTF.

The gene calls are TRBV6-5 and TRBJ1-4; D ambiguous. This CDR3 has 14 residues. Trimming took 6 bases from V and 4 from J, leaving 12 bases between them. From germline, CDR1 is MNHEY and CDR2 SVGAGI. The CDR3 coding sequence is TGTGCCAGCAGCGAGGCCGGTGGTAATGAAAAACTGTTTTTT. Its protein product is CASSEAGGNEKLFF.